This TCR beta chain was sequenced for a study of regulatory T cells in long-lasting Graves disease. Investigators prepared the TCR beta libraries by applying iRepertoire HTBI primers and Arm-PCR of CDR3 regions. TCRdb reanalysed the multiplex PCR reads using MiXCR and keeps one entry per CDR3 protein. The sample lists 250,000 to 300,000 distinct CDR3 sequences, about 17% occurring once. The time point is: newly diagnosed GD, antithyroid drugs for less than 3 months. The TCR library used RNA extracted from PBMCs. The V end lost 7 bases, the J end lost 1 base, and 10 bases lay between the germline ends. Germline lookup yields CDR1 ENHRY and CDR2 SYGVKD. This CDR3 has 13 residues. The same sample was also studied in work on T cells in Graves' hyperthyroidism and ophthalmopathy. That work contributes: Lactation, pregnancy, other autoimmune disease or uncontrolled infection excluded patients.

Sequences were derived from peripheral blood mononuclear cells (PBMCs), sampled at new diagnosis, from a patient treated with antithyroid drugs. This receptor was identified in a woman in her thirties with Graves disease. This chain connects TRBV10-3 to TRBJ1-1, with D perhaps matching TRBD1 (5 bases). CDR3 amino acids: CAIKGFANTEAFF. Here the CDR3 DNA reads TGTGCCATCAAGGGGTTTGCGAACACTGAAGCTTTCTTT.